These T cell receptor beta chains were read from a single sample in a study of blood T cell repertoires in COVID-19. Here immunoSEQ multiplex PCR was the method, and the copy in TCRdb shows in-frame clones only, minus some. The sample has some 240,000 clones, 70% to 90% seen once. The specimen was peripheral blood. These receptors were taken from a human donor in a cohort sampled during active COVID-19. Both conserved end residues are part of each CDR3. Expanded clones are given a class, and other clones once, few, many or no size at all.

V,size,J,CDR3
TRBV7-2,.,TRBJ2-5,CASSLRGSETQYF
TRBV28,.,TRBJ1-1,CASRMERQGNTEAFF
TRBV29-1,.,TRBJ2-5,CSVHGLQETQYF
TRBV5-1,many,TRBJ1-1,CASSLGAWAEAFF
TRBV5-4,few,TRBJ2-3,CASSFEVVRDTQYF
TRBV6-1,few,TRBJ2-3,CASSELRDSSDTQYF
TRBV27,few,TRBJ2-5,CASSLFFSGRVNETQYF
TRBV28,.,TRBJ1-4,CASSLTGTGGEKLFF
TRBV5-1,.,TRBJ2-7,CASSPGESYYEQYF
TRBV7-2,.,TRBJ2-2,CASRVDRAGELFF
TRBV16,.,TRBJ2-7,CASSQMGLAGVGSYEQYF
TRBV28,.,TRBJ1-3,CASSLTATYSGNTIYF
TRBV7-9,.,TRBJ1-4,CASSRQGYEKLFF
TRBV18,few,TRBJ1-5,CASSPAGFHQPQHF
TRBV4-3,.,TRBJ2-7,CASSQELRNEQYF
TRBV18,.,TRBJ1-5,CASSRGTGNQPQHF
TRBV18,.,TRBJ2-1,CASSPPAGTEQFF
TRBV7-9,.,TRBJ2-1,CASSPTGTSVSHEQFF
TRBV6-2/TRBV6-3,.,TRBJ2-7,CASSYRGGQSYDEQYF
TRBV7-2,once,TRBJ2-1,CASTIPPRGRYEQFF
TRBV7-2,once,TRBJ1-1,CASSSSYRDTEAFF
TRBV11-2,few,TRBJ1-3,CASSFAGAGNTIYF
TRBV6-5,.,TRBJ1-4,CASSYSGDRLFF
TRBV4-2,.,TRBJ2-7,CASSLRGAYEQYF
TRBV28,.,TRBJ2-1,CASSGGGASGQFF
TRBV2,.,TRBJ1-1,CASSGGQGRPENTEAFF
TRBV5-4,.,TRBJ2-1,CASSLRRGGPMDEQFF
TRBV6-5,once,TRBJ2-2,CASSYSPHRNTGELFF
TRBV7-9,.,TRBJ1-6,CASSVGGGVNSPLHF
TRBV7-2,.,TRBJ2-5,CASSLGLAPTQYF
TRBV19,.,TRBJ2-1,CASRFGWDRSYNEQFF
TRBV6-5,few,TRBJ1-2,CALEEAGTNYGYTF
TRBV28,once,TRBJ2-7,CASSLIGTSGSYEQYF
TRBV29-1,.,TRBJ2-3,CSYIRAGGIPDTQYF
TRBV2,.,TRBJ2-5,CASTLQETQYF
TRBV10-3,.,TRBJ1-5,CAISDGDRGNQPQHF
TRBV10-3,.,TRBJ1-5,CAISGQGPGGGQPQHF
TRBV7-9,.,TRBJ2-1,CASSLGLASNEQFF
TRBV4-2,.,TRBJ1-1,CASSHLDRNTEAFF
TRBV15,.,TRBJ2-5,CATSPVGWTQYF
TRBV14,few,TRBJ1-2,CASSPTLFQGSGGYTF
TRBV7-8,few,TRBJ1-5,CASSRDRDQPQHF